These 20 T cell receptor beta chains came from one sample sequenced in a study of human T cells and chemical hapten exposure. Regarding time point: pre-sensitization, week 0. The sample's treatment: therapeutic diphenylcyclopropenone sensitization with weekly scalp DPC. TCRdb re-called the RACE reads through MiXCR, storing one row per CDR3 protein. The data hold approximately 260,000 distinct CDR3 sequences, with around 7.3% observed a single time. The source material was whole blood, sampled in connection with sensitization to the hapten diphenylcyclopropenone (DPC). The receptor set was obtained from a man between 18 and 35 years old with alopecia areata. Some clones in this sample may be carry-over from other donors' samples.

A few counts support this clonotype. The CDR3 region has the DNA TGTGCCAGCTCGCAGGGACAGGGGGGCAGCACTGAAGCTTTCTTT. This encodes CASSQGQGGSTEAFF. V gene TRBV18 combines with J gene TRBJ1-1, with TRBD1 matching over 11 bases. J gave up 4 bases and V 6 bases, and 7 bases lay outside the gene matches. CDR3 length: 15 amino acids. CDR1 is KGHSH, CDR2 LQKENI, per germline.

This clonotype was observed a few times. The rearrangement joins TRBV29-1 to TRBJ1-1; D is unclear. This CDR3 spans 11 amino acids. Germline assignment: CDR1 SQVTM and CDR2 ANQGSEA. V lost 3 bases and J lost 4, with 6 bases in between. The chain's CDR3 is CSVDKGTEAFF. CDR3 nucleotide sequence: TGCAGCGTTGATAAGGGCACTGAAGCTTTCTTT.

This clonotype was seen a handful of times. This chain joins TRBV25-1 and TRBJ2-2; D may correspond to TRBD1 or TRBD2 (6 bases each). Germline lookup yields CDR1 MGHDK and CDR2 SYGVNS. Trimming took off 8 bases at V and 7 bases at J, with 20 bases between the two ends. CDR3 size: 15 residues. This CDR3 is CASLPEGGRIGELFF. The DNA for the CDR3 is TGTGCCAGCCTCCCCGAGGGGGGTAGGATCGGGGAGCTGTTTTTT.

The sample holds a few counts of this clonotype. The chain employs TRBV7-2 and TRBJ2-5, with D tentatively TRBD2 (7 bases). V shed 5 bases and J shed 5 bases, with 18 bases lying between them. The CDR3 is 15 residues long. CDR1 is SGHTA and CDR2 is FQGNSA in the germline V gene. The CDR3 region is CASSLLRGGAETQYF. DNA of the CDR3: TGTGCCAGCAGCCTCCTGAGGGGGGGGGCGGAGACCCAGTACTTC. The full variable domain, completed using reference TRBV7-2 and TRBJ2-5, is GAGVSQSPSNKVTEKGKDVELRCDPISGHTALYWYRQSLGQGLEFLIYFQGNSAPDKSGLPSDRFSAERTGGSVSTLTIQRTQQEDSAVYLCASSLLRGGAETQYFGPGTRLLVL.

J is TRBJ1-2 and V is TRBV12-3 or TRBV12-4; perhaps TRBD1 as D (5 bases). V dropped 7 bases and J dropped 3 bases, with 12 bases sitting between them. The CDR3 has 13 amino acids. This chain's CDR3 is CASTQDNDYGYTF. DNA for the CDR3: TGTGCCAGCACCCAGGACAACGACTATGGCTACACCTTC.

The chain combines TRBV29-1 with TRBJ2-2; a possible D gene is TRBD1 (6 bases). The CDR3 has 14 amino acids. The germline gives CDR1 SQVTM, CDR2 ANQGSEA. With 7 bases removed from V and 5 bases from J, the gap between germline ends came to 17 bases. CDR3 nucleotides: TGCAGCGGGCGGGCAGGGGCGCGAACCGGGGAGCTGTTTTTT. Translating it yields CSGRAGARTGELFF.

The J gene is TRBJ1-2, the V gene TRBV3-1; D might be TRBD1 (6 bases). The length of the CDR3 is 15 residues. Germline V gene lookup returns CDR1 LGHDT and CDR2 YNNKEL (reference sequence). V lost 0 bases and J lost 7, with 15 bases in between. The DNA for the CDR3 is TGTGCCAGCAGCCAAGATTTAGGAGCAGGGGCTGGCTACACCTTC. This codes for CASSQDLGAGAGYTF.

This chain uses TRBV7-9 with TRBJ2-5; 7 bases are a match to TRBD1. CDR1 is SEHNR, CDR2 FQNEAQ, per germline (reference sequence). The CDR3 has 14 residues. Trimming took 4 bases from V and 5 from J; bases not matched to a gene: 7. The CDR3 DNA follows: TGTGCCAGCAGCTCCCTAGGGGGCTCGGAGACCCAGTACTTC. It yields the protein CASSSLGGSETQYF.

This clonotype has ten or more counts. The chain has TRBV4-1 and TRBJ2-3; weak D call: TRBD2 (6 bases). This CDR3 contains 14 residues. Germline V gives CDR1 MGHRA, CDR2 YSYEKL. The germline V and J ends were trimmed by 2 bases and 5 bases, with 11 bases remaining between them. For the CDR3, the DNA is TGCGCCAGCAGCCAACGTCCGCGGGAAGATACGCAGTATTTT. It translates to CASSQRPREDTQYF.

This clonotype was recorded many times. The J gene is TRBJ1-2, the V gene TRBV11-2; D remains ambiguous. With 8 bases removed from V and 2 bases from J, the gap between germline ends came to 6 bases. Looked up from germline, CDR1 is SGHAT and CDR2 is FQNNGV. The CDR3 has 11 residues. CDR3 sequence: CASLGNYGYTF. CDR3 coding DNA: TGTGCCAGCCTGGGGAACTATGGCTACACCTTC.

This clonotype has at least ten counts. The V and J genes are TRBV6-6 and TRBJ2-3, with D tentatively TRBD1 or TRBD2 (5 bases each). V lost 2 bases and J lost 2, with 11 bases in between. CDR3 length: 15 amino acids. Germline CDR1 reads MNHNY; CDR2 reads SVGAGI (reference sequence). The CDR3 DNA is TGTGCCAGCAGTTACCCGGGACCCCACACAGATACGCAGTATTTT. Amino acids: CASSYPGPHTDTQYF.

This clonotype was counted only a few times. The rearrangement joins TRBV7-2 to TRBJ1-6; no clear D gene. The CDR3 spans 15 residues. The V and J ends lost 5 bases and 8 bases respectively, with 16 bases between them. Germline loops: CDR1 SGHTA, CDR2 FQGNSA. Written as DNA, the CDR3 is TGTGCCAGCAGCGCCCGACTTGGAGGAGATTCACCCCTCCACTTT. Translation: CASSARLGGDSPLHF.

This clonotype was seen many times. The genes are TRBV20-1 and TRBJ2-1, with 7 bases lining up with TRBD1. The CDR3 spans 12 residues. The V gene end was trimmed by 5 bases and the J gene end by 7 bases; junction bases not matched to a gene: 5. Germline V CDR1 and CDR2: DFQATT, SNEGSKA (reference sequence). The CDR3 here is CSALKQGNEQFF. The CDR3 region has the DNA TGCAGTGCTTTGAAACAGGGGAATGAGCAGTTCTTC.

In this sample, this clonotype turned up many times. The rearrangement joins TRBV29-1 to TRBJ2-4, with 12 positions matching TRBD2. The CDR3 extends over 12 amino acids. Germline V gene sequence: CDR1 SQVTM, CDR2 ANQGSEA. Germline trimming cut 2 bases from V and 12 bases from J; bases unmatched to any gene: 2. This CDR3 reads CSVELAGGNQYF. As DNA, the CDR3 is TGCAGCGTTGAACTAGCGGGGGGGAATCAGTACTTC.

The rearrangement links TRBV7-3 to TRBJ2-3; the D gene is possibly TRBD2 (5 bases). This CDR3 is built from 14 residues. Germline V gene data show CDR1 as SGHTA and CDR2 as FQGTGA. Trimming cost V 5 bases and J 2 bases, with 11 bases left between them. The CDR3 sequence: CASSLSVDTDTQYF. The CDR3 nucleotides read TGTGCCAGCAGCCTTAGCGTCGACACAGATACGCAGTATTTT. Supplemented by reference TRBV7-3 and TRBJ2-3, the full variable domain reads GAGVSQTPSNKVTEKGKYVELRCDPISGHTALYWYRQSLGQGPEFLIYFQGTGAADDSGLPNDRFFAVRPEGSVSTLKIQRTERGDSAVYLCASSLSVDTDTQYFGPGTRLTVL.

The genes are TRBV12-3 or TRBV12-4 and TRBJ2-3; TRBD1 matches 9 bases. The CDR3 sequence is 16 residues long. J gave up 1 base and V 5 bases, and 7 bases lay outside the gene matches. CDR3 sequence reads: CASSTHRGLGTDTQYF. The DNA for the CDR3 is TGTGCCAGCAGTACACACAGGGGGCTTGGCACAGATACGCAGTATTTT.

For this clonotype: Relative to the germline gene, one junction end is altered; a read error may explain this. The CDR3 region is CPSSLVRHGTQYF. In DNA form, the CDR3 reads TGTCCCAGCAGCTTGGTTCGTCATGGTACGCAGTATTTT. The genes are TRBV5-6 and TRBJ2-3; no clear D. Germline V gene sequence: CDR1 SGHDT, CDR2 YYEEEE. The CDR3 is 13 residues long.

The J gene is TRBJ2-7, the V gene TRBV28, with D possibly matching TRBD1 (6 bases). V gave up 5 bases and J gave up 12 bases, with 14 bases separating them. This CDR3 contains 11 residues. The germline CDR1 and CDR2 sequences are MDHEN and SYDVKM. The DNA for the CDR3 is TGTGCCAGCAGTACAGGGATGAGCGGGTACTTC. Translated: CASSTGMSGYF. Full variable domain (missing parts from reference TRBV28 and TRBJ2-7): DVKVTQSSRYLVKRTGEKVFLECVQDMDHENMFWYRQDPGLGLRLIYFSYDVKMKEKGDIPEGYSVSREKKERFSLILESASTNQTSMYLCASSTGMSGYFGPGTRLTVT.

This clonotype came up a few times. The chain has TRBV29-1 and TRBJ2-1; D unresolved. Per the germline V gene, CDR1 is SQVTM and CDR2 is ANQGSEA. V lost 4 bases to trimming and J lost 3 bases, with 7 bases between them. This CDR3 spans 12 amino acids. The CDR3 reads CSVVYSYNEQFF. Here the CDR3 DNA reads TGCAGCGTTGTTTACAGCTACAATGAGCAGTTCTTC.

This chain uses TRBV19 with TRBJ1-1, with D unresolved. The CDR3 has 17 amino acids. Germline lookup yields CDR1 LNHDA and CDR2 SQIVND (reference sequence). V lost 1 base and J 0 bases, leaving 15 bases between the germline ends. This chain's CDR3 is CASSIGNRRGMNTEAFF. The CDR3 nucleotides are TGTGCCAGTAGTATAGGAAATCGTCGGGGAATGAACACTGAAGCTTTCTTT.